This T cell receptor (beta chain) came from a study of T cell responses to AZD1222 COVID-19 vaccine. Whole-study results and caveats: Repertoire sampling was restricted to post-peak T cell response timepoints. Donors were mostly white British, more females; clonal diversity possibly underestimated. Only six or seven AZD1222 recipients were seropositive at baseline. Reports say nearly half of spike-specific TCRs go after unmutated variant regions.

To note about this clone: Antigen specificity is unknown.

CDR3 length: 15 amino acids. The V gene's germline CDR1 is SGHRS and CDR2 YFSETQ. The V and J ends lost 0 bases and 0 bases respectively, with 7 bases between them. Sequenced by immunoSEQ multiplex PCR; TCRdb stores in-frame clones only, minus some. The table shows 150,000 or so clones, with nearly 90% occurring only once. The chain recombines TRBV5-1 with TRBJ2-1; no clear D. Here the sequenced sample was peripheral blood, taken on day 0 of AZD1222 vaccination. This clonotype was obtained from an adult in good health. The CDR3 bases are TGCGCCAGCAGCTTGGATGTGGTCTCCTACAATGAGCAGTTCTTC. Translated, it gives CASSLDVVSYNEQFF.